The present TCR beta chain was sequenced within a study of blood T cell repertoires in COVID-19. Study information: PBMCs, B-cell-depleted T cells, or T cells provided the cDNA or gDNA that made up the material.

Assay: immunoSEQ multiplex PCR; the TCRdb copy retains only in-frame clones and omits some. In the table there are some 350,000 clones, 85% to 90% of which are singletons. Germline-derived CDR1 and CDR2 are MNHEY and SVGAGI. The CDR3 consists of 15 residues. The J segment lost 4 bases and the V segment lost 6 bases, leaving 9 bases of the junction unmatched. In Seattle, patients joined the study during active infection and were tracked longitudinally. This clonotype was obtained from a woman aged 45-65 years with COVID-19, enrolled during active disease. The chain employs TRBV6-5 and TRBJ1-1; 9 nucleotides match TRBD1. The sequenced material came from peripheral blood. The chain's CDR3 is CASRDRQGGGTEAFF. The CDR3 nucleotides are TGTGCCAGCAGGGATCGACAGGGGGGAGGCACTGAAGCTTTCTTT.